This is a list of T cell receptor beta chains from one sample in a study of T cell changes during pregnancy in multiple sclerosis. Produced via immunoSEQ multiplex PCR; TCRdb's table is partial and in-frame only. The sample contains roughly 73,000 clones, 90% to 95% of which appear only once. The sequences come from peripheral blood, collected in the second trimester of pregnancy. Receptors were obtained from a female donor in good health, enrolled as a control in a pregnancy study. CDR3s include the opening cysteine and the closing phenylalanine or tryptophan. A D gene is named only where the DNA matches it firmly. Only some rows state a clone size, as once, few, many or a class for expanded clones.

cdr3_aa,cdr3_nt,d_call,cdr3_length,j_call,v_call,clone_size
CASSQDRGSSYNEQFF,TGCGCCAGCAGCCAAGATCGAGGGAGCTCCTACAATGAGCAGTTCTTC,-,16,TRBJ2-1,TRBV4-3,-
CAWTLGTDEAFF,TGTGCCTGGACGCTAGGGACAGACGAAGCTTTCTTT,TRBD1,12,TRBJ1-1,TRBV30,-
CASRDRGAYNEQFF,TGTGCCAGCAGGGACAGGGGGGCCTACAATGAGCAGTTCTTC,TRBD1,14,TRBJ2-1,TRBV7-2,-
CASSQDSEGATGANVLTF,TGCGCCAGCAGCCAAGATTCGGAGGGGGCGACTGGGGCCAACGTCCTGACTTTC,-,18,TRBJ2-6,TRBV4-3,few
CASTPGGLGSYEQYF,TGTGCCAGCACCCCAGGGGGGTTGGGCTCCTACGAGCAGTACTTC,-,15,TRBJ2-7,TRBV6-5,-
CASSQGAANYGYTF,TGCGCCAGCAGCCAGGGGGCAGCCAACTATGGCTACACCTTC,-,14,TRBJ1-2,TRBV4-1,-
CASSSGGTTNEKLFF,TGTGCCAGCAGCTCGGGGGGAACCACTAATGAAAAACTGTTTTTT,-,15,TRBJ1-4,TRBV9,-
CATWDRRNYGYTF,TGTGCCACTTGGGACAGAAGAAACTATGGCTACACCTTC,TRBD1,13,TRBJ1-2,TRBV19,once
CSFLTGDNEKLFF,TGCAGCTTTTTGACAGGGGATAATGAAAAACTGTTTTTT,TRBD1,13,TRBJ1-4,TRBV29-1,-
CASTNRGLVYGYTF,TGTGCCAGTACCAACAGGGGGCTTGTCTATGGCTACACCTTC,TRBD1,14,TRBJ1-2,TRBV19,-
CASSSAGVDGDTQYF,TGTGCCAGCAGCTCAGCGGGGGTCGATGGGGATACGCAGTATTTT,TRBD2,15,TRBJ2-3,TRBV28,-
CASSEGENIQYF,TGTGCCAGCAGCGAGGGGGAGAACATTCAGTACTTC,-,12,TRBJ2-4,TRBV5-4,-
CASSPGQEDRPQHF,TGTGCCAGCTCACCCGGACAAGAAGACCGGCCCCAGCATTTT,-,14,TRBJ1-5,TRBV18,-
CASSLALAGGRNTQYF,TGTGCCAGCAGCTTGGCCTTAGCGGGGGGGCGGAATACGCAGTATTTT,TRBD2,16,TRBJ2-3,TRBV5-6,-
CASSSQGYALGTEAFF,TGTGCCAGCAGTTCTCAGGGGTACGCCCTGGGCACTGAAGCTTTCTTT,-,16,TRBJ1-1,TRBV25-1,-